This T cell receptor beta chain originates from a study of T cells in Graves' hyperthyroidism and ophthalmopathy. To note about this clonotype: The antigen is not known.

Study-level points and caveats: Researchers report that a 13 V-J model separated ophthalmopathy from stable hyperthyroidism.

RNA transcripts served as the template for amplifying TCR beta CDR3 regions. Researchers ran a first-round RT-PCR on the TCR CDR3 using the HTBI primer set. TCRdb reanalysed the multiplex PCR reads using MiXCR and keeps one entry per CDR3 protein. Of roughly 400,000 distinct CDR3 sequences in the sample, 20% to 25% were seen once. This CDR3 has 16 residues. Per germline, CDR1 SGHRS and CDR2 YFSETQ. V was shortened by 7 bases and J by 0 bases, with 17 bases between the two germline ends. The source is a man between 50 and 59 years old with Graves' hyperthyroidism. The sequencing input was blood. This chain links TRBV5-1 with TRBJ2-1; tentative D call: TRBD2 (6 bases). The CDR3 spells CASGKDLAASYNEQFF. The CDR3, as DNA: TGCGCCAGCGGAAAAGATTTAGCGGCCTCCTACAATGAGCAGTTCTTC.